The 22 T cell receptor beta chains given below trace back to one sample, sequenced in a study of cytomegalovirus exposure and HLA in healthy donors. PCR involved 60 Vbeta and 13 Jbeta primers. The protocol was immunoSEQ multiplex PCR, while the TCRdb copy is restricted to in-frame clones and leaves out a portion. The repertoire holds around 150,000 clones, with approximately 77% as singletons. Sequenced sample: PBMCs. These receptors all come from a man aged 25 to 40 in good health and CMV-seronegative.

In DNA, the CDR3 is TGTGCCAGACCTCTTGCGGGAGGGATCGCAGATACGCAGTATTTT. Its protein product is CARPLAGGIADTQYF. This chain uses TRBV2 with TRBJ2-3; 9 bases match TRBD2. This CDR3 is 15 amino acids long. V dropped 9 bases and J dropped 4; count of bases not matched to a gene: 11. Germline values: CDR1 SNHLY, CDR2 FYNNEI. Together with reference TRBV2 and TRBJ2-3, the CDR3 gives the full variable domain: EPEVTQTPSHQVTQMGQEVILRCVPISNHLYFYWYRQILGQKVEFLVSFYNNEISEKSEIFDDQFSVERPDGSNFTLKIRSTKLEDSAMYFCARPLAGGIADTQYFGPGTRLTVL.

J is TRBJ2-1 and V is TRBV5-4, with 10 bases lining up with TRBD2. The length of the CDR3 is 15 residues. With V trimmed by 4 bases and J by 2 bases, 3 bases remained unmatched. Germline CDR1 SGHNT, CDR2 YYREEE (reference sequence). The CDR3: CASSELAGTYNEQFF. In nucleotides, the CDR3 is TGTGCCAGCAGCGAACTAGCGGGAACCTACAATGAGCAGTTCTTC.

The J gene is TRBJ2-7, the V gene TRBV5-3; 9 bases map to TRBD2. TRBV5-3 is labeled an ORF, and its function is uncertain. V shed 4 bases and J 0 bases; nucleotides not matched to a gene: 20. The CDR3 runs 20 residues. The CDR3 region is CARSAVGSSGGRGISYEQYF. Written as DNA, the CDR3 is TGTGCCAGAAGCGCCGTGGGTAGTTCGGGCGGGAGGGGTATCTCCTACGAGCAGTACTTC.

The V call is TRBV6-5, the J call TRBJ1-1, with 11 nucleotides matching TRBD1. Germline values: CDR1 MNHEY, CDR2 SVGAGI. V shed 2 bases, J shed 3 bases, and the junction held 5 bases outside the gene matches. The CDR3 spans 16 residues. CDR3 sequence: CASSYPGTGGHTEAFF. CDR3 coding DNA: TGTGCCAGCAGTTACCCGGGGACAGGGGGACACACTGAAGCTTTCTTT.

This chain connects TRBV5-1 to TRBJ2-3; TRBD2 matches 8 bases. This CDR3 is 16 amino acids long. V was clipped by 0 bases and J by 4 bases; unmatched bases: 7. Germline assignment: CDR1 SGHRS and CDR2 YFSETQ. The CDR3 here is CASSLGARAGADTQYF. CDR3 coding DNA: TGCGCCAGCAGCTTGGGGGCACGAGCGGGAGCAGATACGCAGTATTTT.

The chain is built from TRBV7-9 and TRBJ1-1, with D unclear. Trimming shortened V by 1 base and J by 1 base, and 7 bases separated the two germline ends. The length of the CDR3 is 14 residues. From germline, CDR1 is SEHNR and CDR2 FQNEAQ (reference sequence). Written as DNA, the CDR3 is TGTGCCAGCAGCTTAGTCGCGGGGAACACTGAAGCTTTCTTT. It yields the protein CASSLVAGNTEAFF.

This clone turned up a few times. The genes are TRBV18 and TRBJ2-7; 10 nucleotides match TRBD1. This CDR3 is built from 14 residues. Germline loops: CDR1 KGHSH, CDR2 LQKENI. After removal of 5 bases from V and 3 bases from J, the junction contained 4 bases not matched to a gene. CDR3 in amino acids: CASSIRDRGYEQYF. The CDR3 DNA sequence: TGTGCCAGCTCAATCCGGGACAGGGGCTACGAGCAGTACTTC.

This CDR3 is CASSFWGRETSYEQYF. DNA for the CDR3: TGTGCCAGCAGTTTTTGGGGCAGGGAAACCTCCTACGAGCAGTACTTC. The V and J genes are TRBV28 and TRBJ2-7, with D perhaps matching TRBD1 (5 bases). Trimming removed 3 bases at V and 0 bases at J, with 15 bases between. CDR3 size: 16 residues. Germline values: CDR1 MDHEN, CDR2 SYDVKM.

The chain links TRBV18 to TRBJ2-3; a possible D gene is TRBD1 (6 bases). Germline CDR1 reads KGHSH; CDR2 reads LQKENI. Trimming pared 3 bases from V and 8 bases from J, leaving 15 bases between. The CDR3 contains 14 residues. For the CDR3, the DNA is TGTGCCAGCTCACCCATACAGGGAATAGCTACGCAGTATTTT. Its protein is CASSPIQGIATQYF.

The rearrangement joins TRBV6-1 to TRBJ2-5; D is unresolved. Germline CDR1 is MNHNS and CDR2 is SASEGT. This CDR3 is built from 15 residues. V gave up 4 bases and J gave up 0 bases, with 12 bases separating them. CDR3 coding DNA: TGTGCCAGCAGTGGCCTTCAGGTTAACCAAGAGACCCAGTACTTC. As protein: CASSGLQVNQETQYF.

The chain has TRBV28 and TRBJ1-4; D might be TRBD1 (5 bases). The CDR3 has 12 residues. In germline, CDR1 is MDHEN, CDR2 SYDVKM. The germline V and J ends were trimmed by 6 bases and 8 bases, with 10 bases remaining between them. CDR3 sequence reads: CASRQGVEKLFF. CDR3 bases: TGTGCCAGCAGGCAGGGCGTGGAAAAACTGTTTTTT. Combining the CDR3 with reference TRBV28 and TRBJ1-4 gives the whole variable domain DVKVTQSSRYLVKRTGEKVFLECVQDMDHENMFWYRQDPGLGLRLIYFSYDVKMKEKGDIPEGYSVSREKKERFSLILESASTNQTSMYLCASRQGVEKLFFGSGTQLSVL.

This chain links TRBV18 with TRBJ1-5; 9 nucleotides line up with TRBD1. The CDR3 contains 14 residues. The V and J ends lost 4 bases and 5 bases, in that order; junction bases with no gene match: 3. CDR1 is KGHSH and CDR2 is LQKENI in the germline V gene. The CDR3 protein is CASSRGQGHQPQHF. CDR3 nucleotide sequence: TGTGCCAGCTCACGGGGACAGGGTCATCAGCCCCAGCATTTT.

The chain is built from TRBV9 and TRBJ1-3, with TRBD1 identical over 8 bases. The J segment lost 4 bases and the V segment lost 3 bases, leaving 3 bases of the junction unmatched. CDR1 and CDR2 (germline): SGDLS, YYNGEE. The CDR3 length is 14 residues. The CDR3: CASSAGTGGNTIYF. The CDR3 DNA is TGTGCCAGCAGCGCCGGGACAGGAGGAAACACCATATATTTT.

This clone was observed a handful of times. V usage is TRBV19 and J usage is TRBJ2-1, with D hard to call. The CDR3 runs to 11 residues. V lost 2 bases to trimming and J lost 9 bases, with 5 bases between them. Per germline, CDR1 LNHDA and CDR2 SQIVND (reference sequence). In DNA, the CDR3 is TGTGCCAGTAGTATATATTCTGAGCAGTTCTTC. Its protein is CASSIYSEQFF. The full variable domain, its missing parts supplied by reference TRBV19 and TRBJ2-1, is DGGITQSPKYLFRKEGQNVTLSCEQNLNHDAMYWYRQDPGQGLRLIYYSQIVNDFQKGDIAEGYSVSREKKESFPLTVTSAQKNPTAFYLCASSIYSEQFFGPGTRLTVL.

The CDR3 here is CASSLASGRYSYEQYF. In DNA, the CDR3 is TGTGCCAGCAGCTTGGCCAGCGGGAGGTACTCCTACGAGCAGTACTTC. V and J are TRBV5-6 and TRBJ2-7; 9 positions agree with TRBD2. Germline assignment: CDR1 SGHDT and CDR2 YYEEEE. The CDR3 runs to 16 residues. The V gene end was trimmed by 0 bases and the J gene end by 0 bases; junction bases not matched to a gene: 4.

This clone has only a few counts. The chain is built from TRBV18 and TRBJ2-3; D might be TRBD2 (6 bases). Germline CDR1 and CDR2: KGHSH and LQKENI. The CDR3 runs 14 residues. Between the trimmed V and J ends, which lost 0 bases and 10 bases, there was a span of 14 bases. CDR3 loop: CASSPPGMTSPQYF. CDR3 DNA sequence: TGTGCCAGCTCACCACCGGGTATGACTAGTCCGCAGTATTTT. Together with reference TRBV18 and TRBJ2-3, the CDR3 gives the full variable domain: NAGVMQNPRHLVRRRGQEARLRCSPMKGHSHVYWYRQLPEEGLKFMVYLQKENIIDESGMPKERFSAEFPKEGPSILRIQQVVRGDSAAYFCASSPPGMTSPQYFGPGTRLTVL.

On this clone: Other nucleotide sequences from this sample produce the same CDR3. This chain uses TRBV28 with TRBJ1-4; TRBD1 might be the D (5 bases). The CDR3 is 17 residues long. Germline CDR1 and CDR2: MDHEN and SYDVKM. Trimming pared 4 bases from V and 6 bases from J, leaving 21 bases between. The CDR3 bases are TGTGCCAGCAGTTGGGGTGGGACGGGGGGAGCCCATGAAAAACTGTTTTTT. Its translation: CASSWGGTGGAHEKLFF.

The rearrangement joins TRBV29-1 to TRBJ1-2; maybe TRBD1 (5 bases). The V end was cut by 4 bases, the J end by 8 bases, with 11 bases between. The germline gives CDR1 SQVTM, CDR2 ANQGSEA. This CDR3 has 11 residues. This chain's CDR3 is CSVGWGEGYTF. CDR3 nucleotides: TGCAGCGTTGGGTGGGGCGAGGGCTACACCTTC. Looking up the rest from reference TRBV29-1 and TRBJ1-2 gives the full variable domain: SAVISQKPSRDICQRGTSLTIQCQVDSQVTMMFWYRQQPGQSLTLIATANQGSEATYESGFVIDKFPISRPNLTFSTLTVSNMSPEDSSIYLCSVGWGEGYTFGSGTRLTVV.

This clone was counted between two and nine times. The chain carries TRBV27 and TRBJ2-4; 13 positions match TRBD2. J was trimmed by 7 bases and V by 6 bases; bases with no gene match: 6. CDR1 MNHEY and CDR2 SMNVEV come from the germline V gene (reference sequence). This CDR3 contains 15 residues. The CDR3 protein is CASRLAGGLENIQYF. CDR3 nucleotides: TGTGCCAGCAGACTAGCGGGAGGGCTGGAGAACATTCAGTACTTC.

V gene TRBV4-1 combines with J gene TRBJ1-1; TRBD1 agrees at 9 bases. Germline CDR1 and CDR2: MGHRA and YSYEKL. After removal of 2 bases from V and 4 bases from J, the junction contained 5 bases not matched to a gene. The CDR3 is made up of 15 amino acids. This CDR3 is CASSQKPGQGTEAFF. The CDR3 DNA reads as TGCGCCAGCAGCCAAAAACCGGGACAGGGCACTGAAGCTTTCTTT.

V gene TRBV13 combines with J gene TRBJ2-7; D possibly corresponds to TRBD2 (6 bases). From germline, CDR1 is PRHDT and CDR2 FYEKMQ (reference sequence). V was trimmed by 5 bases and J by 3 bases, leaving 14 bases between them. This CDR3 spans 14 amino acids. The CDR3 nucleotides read TGTGCCAGCAGCCAAAGGATGGGGGGCTACGAGCAGTACTTC. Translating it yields CASSQRMGGYEQYF.

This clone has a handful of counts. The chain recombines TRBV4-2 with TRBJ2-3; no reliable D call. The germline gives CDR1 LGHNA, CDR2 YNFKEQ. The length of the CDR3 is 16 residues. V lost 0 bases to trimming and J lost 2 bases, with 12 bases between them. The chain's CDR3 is CASSQDNQLHTDTQYF. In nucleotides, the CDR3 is TGTGCCAGCAGCCAAGATAACCAGTTACACACAGATACGCAGTATTTT.